This TCR beta chain was retrieved from a study of cytomegalovirus exposure and HLA in healthy donors. General study points: As immune exposure information, only CMV serostatus was available. Later genetic work tied a missense DCLRE1C variant to beta-chain V and J trimming. Previously analyzed data showed that most TCR beta V segments were productive at a frequency of about 87% or about 30%.

A word on this clone: Its antigen is undetermined.

This CDR3 spans 19 amino acids. V gave up 2 bases and J gave up 3 bases; unmatched junction bases: 12. CDR1 and CDR2 (germline): LGHNA, YSLEER. The PCR employed 60 Vbeta primers together with 13 Jbeta primers. Original handling: Counted up in a later analysis, unique TCR beta chains came to some 75 million, with around 11 million shared. Using immunoSEQ multiplex PCR, the repertoire was profiled, and TCRdb retains in-frame clones only, with some absent. V and J calls and clone size come straight from that table; D and trimming were deduced from the DNA. The profile shows 85,000 to 100,000 clones, over 75% of them singletons.

The genes are TRBV4-3 and TRBJ2-2, with 10 bases identical to TRBD1. This receptor was identified in a man aged 50-59 years in good health and CMV-seropositive. The sample was PBMCs. CDR3 amino acids: CASSQTPGQGRGDTGELFF. The CDR3 coding sequence is TGCGCCAGCAGCCAAACCCCGGGACAGGGGCGCGGGGACACCGGGGAGCTGTTTTTT.